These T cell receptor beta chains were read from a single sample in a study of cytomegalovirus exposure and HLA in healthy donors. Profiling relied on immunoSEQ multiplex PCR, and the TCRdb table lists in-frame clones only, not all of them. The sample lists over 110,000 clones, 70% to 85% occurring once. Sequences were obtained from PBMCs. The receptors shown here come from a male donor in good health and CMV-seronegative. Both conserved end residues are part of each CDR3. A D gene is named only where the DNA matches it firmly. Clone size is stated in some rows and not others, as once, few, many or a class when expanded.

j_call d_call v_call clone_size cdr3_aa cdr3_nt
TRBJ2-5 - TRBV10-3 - CAISGLSGRETQYF TGTGCCATCAGTGGGCTATCAGGGCGGGAGACCCAGTACTTC
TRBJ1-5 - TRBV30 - CAWGYTGNQPQHF TGTGCCTGGGGTTATACAGGCAATCAGCCCCAGCATTTT
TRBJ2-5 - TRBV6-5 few CASRGQKETQYF TGTGCCAGCAGGGGGCAGAAGGAGACCCAGTACTTC
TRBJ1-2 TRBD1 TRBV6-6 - CASSSRPGQLYGYTF TGTGCCAGCAGCTCCCGACCGGGACAGCTCTATGGCTACACCTTC
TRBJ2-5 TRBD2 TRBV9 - CASSFLGGTQETQYF TGTGCCAGCAGCTTCCTGGGAGGGACTCAAGAGACCCAGTACTTC
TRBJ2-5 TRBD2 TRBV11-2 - CASSLTSGYQETQYF TGTGCCAGCAGTTTGACTAGCGGGTACCAAGAGACCCAGTACTTC
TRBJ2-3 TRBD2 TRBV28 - CASSLISGRGADTQYF TGTGCCAGCAGTTTAATTAGCGGGAGAGGGGCAGATACGCAGTATTTT
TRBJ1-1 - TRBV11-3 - CASSLSGISEAFF TGTGCCAGCAGCCTGTCGGGGATATCTGAAGCTTTCTTT
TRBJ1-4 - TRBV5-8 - CASSLMQGSEKLFF TGTGCCAGCAGCTTGATGCAGGGGAGCGAAAAACTGTTTTTT
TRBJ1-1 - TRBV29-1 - CSVERAGVGTEAFF TGCAGCGTTGAGAGGGCCGGCGTTGGTACTGAAGCTTTCTTT
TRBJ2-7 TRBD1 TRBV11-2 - CASSFGTGDYEQYF TGTGCCAGCAGCTTCGGGACAGGAGACTACGAGCAGTACTTC
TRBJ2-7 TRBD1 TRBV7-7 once CASSLGDRGYEQYF TGTGCTAGCAGCTTAGGGGACAGGGGTTACGAGCAGTACTTC
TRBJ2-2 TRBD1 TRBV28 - CASSFGTGFPGSGELFF TGTGCCAGCAGTTTTGGGACAGGCTTCCCTGGATCCGGGGAGCTGTTTTTT
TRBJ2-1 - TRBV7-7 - CASSLDLTHNEQFF TGTGCTAGCAGCTTAGATCTGACTCACAATGAGCAGTTCTTC
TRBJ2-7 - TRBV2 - CASSVGRGSYEQYF TGTGCCAGCAGTGTAGGCAGGGGTTCCTACGAGCAGTACTTC
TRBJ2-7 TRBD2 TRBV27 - CASSVMGGLYEQYF TGTGCCAGCAGTGTAATGGGAGGGCTCTACGAGCAGTACTTC
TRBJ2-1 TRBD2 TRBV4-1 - CASSQVSGGANEQFF TGCGCCAGCAGCCAAGTGTCGGGGGGGGCCAATGAGCAGTTCTTC
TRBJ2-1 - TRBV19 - CASSIAGLDEQFF TGTGCCAGTAGTATAGCAGGGCTTGATGAGCAGTTCTTC
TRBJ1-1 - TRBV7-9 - CASSLGQGNTEAFF TGTGCCAGCAGCTTAGGGCAGGGGAACACTGAAGCTTTCTTT
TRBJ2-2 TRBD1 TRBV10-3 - CAISDPLGQLSNTGELFF TGTGCCATCAGTGACCCATTGGGACAGCTAAGCAACACCGGGGAGCTGTTTTTT
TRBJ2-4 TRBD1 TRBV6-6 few CASSPHTGVGIQYF TGTGCCAGCAGTCCCCACACAGGGGTGGGCATTCAGTACTTC
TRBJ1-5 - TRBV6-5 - CASSYYAGAGQPQHF TGTGCCAGCAGTTACTATGCAGGGGCCGGTCAGCCCCAGCATTTT
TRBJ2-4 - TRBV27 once CASSLDVLALAKNIQYF TGTGCCAGCAGTTTAGATGTCTTGGCTTTAGCCAAAAACATTCAGTACTTC
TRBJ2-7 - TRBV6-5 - CASSMGPGVKEQYF TGTGCCAGCTCGATGGGCCCGGGAGTTAAAGAGCAGTACTTC
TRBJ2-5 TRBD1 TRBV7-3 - CASSLGPPGQGAQETQYF TGTGCCAGCAGCTTAGGTCCTCCTGGACAGGGGGCGCAAGAGACCCAGTACTTC
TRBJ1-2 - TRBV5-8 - CASSLASLGQVRKGDYGYTF TGTGCCAGCAGCTTGGCTTCTCTGGGACAAGTTCGGAAGGGAGACTATGGCTACACCTTC
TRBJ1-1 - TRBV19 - CASSQGLNTEAFF TGTGCCAGTAGTCAGGGCTTGAACACTGAAGCTTTCTTT
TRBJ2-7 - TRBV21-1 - CASSKGVTPPSPPRDRGSYEQYF TGTGCCAGCAGCAAAGGGGTTACCCCACCAAGCCCCCCACGAGACAGGGGGTCCTACGAGCAGTACTTC
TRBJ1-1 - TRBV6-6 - CASSYSPGQTEAFF TGTGCCAGCAGTTACTCACCCGGACAGACTGAAGCTTTCTTT
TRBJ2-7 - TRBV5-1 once CASSLAQGGEQYF TGCGCCAGCAGCTTGGCGCAGGGTGGAGAGCAGTACTTC
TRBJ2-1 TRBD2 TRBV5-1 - CASSPGLADYNEQFF TGCGCCAGCAGCCCGGGACTAGCGGATTACAATGAGCAGTTCTTC
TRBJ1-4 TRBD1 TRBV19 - CASSFRQGTATNEKLFF TGTGCCAGTAGTTTTAGACAGGGGACCGCAACTAATGAAAAACTGTTTTTT
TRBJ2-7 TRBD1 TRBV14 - CASSQGSDRRHEQYF TGTGCCAGCAGCCAAGGTTCGGACAGGAGGCACGAGCAGTACTTC
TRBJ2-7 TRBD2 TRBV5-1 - CASSLSGGRRYEQYF TGCGCCAGCAGCTTATCTGGCGGGAGGCGGTACGAGCAGTACTTC
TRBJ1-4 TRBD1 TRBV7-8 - CASRWGTGYEKLFF TGTGCCAGCCGCTGGGGGACAGGATATGAAAAACTGTTTTTT
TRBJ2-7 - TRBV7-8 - CASSLGQSEQYF TGTGCCAGCAGCTTAGGACAATCCGAGCAGTACTTC
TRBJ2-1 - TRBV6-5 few CASSYSLVSGGQFF TGTGCCAGCAGTTACTCGTTGGTGAGTGGCGGGCAGTTCTTC
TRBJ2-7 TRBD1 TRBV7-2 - CASSLPFRDRAPYEQYF TGTGCCAGCAGCCTGCCCTTTCGGGACAGGGCACCCTACGAGCAGTACTTC
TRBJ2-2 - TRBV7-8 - CASSLQGPGAAGELFF TGTGCCAGCAGCTTACAAGGACCGGGAGCGGCCGGGGAGCTGTTTTTT